This is a list of T cell receptor beta chains from one sample in a study of control samples from healthy donors and cancer patients. Clones were read by immunoSEQ multiplex PCR, and TCRdb kept only the in-frame ones, dropping some. The table has 95,000 to 130,000 clones, more than 75% seen once. The material sequenced was blood. Receptors were obtained from a woman aged 70-85 years in good health. The CDR3 runs from the conserved cysteine through the conserved F or W. The D gene is left open where the match is weak. Clone size appears in some rows only: once, few, many, or a class for an expanded clone.

>TRBV11-3|-|TRBD1|TRBJ1-5
CASSFFRRGIFNQPQHF
TGTGCCAGCAGCTTCTTCCGCAGGGGGATTTTCAATCAGCCCCAGCATTTT
>TRBV2|-|-|TRBJ1-4
CASNHGQGEEKLFF
TGTGCCAGCAACCACGGGCAAGGGGAGGAAAAACTGTTTTTT
>TRBV5-1|-|TRBD1|TRBJ2-2
CASSWGQAQTGELFF
TGCGCCAGCAGCTGGGGACAGGCACAAACCGGGGAGCTGTTTTTT
>TRBV14|-|-|TRBJ2-7
CASSQGLKVISYEQYF
TGTGCCAGCAGCCAAGGTCTTAAAGTAATCTCCTACGAGCAGTACTTC
>TRBV15|once|-|TRBJ2-7
CATSRDPGRSYEQYF
TGTGCCACCAGCAGAGATCCAGGACGGTCCTACGAGCAGTACTTC
>TRBV20-1|-|-|TRBJ1-1
CSAARTEAFF
TGCAGTGCTGCGAGGACTGAAGCTTTCTTT
>TRBV4-1|-|TRBD1|TRBJ1-1
CASSQEQGGTEAFF
TGCGCCAGCAGCCAAGAACAGGGGGGCACTGAAGCTTTCTTT
>TRBV10-2|once|-|TRBJ2-5
CASSDGTTGDQYF
TGCGCCAGCAGTGATGGCACCACGGGGGACCAGTACTTC
>TRBV9|-|-|TRBJ1-3
CASSNTFSGNTIYF
TGTGCCAGCAGCAACACCTTCTCTGGAAACACCATATATTTT
>TRBV6-6|-|-|TRBJ2-3
CASSYSTMADTQYF
TGTGCCAGCAGTTACTCGACCATGGCAGATACGCAGTATTTT
>TRBV27|-|-|TRBJ2-1
CASSLALRNEQFF
TGTGCCAGCAGTCTAGCCCTCCGGAATGAGCAGTTCTTC
>TRBV29-1|-|TRBD1|TRBJ1-4
CSVTPGGQGGEKLFF
TGCAGCGTGACGCCCGGGGGACAGGGAGGTGAAAAACTGTTTTTT
>TRBV2|-|-|TRBJ1-1
CASSAEGYTGPF
TGTGCCAGCAGCGCCGAGGGATACACAGGTCCCTTT
>TRBV5-5|-|TRBD1|TRBJ1-4
CASSWGTGDNEKLFF
TGTGCCAGCAGCTGGGGGACAGGGGATAATGAAAAACTGTTTTTT